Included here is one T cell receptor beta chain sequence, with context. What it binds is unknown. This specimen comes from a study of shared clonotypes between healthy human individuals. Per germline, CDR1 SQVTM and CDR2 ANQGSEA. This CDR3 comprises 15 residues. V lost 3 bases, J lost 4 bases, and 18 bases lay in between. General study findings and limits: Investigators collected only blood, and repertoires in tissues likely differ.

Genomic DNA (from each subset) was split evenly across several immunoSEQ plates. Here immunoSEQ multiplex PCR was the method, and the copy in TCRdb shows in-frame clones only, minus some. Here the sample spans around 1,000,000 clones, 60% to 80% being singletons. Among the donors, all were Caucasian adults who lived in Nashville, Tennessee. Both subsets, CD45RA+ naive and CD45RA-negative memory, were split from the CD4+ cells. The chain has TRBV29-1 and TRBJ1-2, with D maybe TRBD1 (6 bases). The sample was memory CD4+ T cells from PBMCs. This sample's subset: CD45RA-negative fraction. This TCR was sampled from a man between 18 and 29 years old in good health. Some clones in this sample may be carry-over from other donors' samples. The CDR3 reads CSVDQVDRFGYGYTF. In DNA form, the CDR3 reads TGCAGCGTTGACCAGGTTGACAGGTTCGGCTATGGCTACACCTTC.